Listed below are T cell receptor beta chains from one sample, sequenced in a study of blood T cell repertoires in COVID-19. Libraries were prepared by immunoSEQ multiplex PCR; TCRdb keeps only in-frame clonotypes and omits some of them. The data contain 120,000 to 150,000 clones, about 86% of them seen just once; the ten biggest clones take up around 8%. The sequencing sample was made of peripheral blood. The receptors derive from a human donor in a cohort sampled during active COVID-19. The CDR3 runs from the conserved cysteine through the conserved F or W. Each record gives: D gene, clone size, V gene, J gene, CDR3 DNA, CDR3 protein. D genes are given only for firm matches. Some rows mark clone size as missing; the rest say once, few, many or name a class of expanded clone.

D gene: TRBD1
clone size: .
V gene: TRBV28
J gene: TRBJ1-2
CDR3 DNA: TGTGCCAGCACCACCGGGACAGGGAGGGGTTATGGCTACACCTTC
CDR3 protein: CASTTGTGRGYGYTF

D gene: .
clone size: .
V gene: TRBV18
J gene: TRBJ1-1
CDR3 DNA: TGTGCCAGCTCACGAACGGGGGAGGTGAACACTGAAGCTTTCTTT
CDR3 protein: CASSRTGEVNTEAFF

D gene: TRBD1
clone size: .
V gene: TRBV28
J gene: TRBJ1-2
CDR3 DNA: TGTGCCAGCAGTTGGGGGACAGGGGAATATGGCTACACCTTC
CDR3 protein: CASSWGTGEYGYTF

D gene: TRBD1
clone size: .
V gene: TRBV19
J gene: TRBJ1-5
CDR3 DNA: TGTGCCAGTAGTGGACAGGGGGTACCGGGCAATCAGCCCCAGCATTTT
CDR3 protein: CASSGQGVPGNQPQHF

D gene: .
clone size: .
V gene: TRBV4-2
J gene: TRBJ2-1
CDR3 DNA: TGTGCCAGCAGTAAAAGGGGGTTCAGCTCCTACAATGAGCAGTTCTTC
CDR3 protein: CASSKRGFSSYNEQFF

D gene: TRBD1
clone size: few
V gene: TRBV5-1
J gene: TRBJ1-1
CDR3 DNA: TGCGCCAGCAGCTTCGGGGGACAGGTGAGGTGGAACACTGAAGCTTTCTTT
CDR3 protein: CASSFGGQVRWNTEAFF

D gene: .
clone size: .
V gene: TRBV7-3
J gene: TRBJ2-7
CDR3 DNA: TGTGCCAGCAGCTCCCTAGGAGGATCCTACGAGCAGTACTTC
CDR3 protein: CASSSLGGSYEQYF

D gene: .
clone size: .
V gene: TRBV3-1/TRBV3-2
J gene: TRBJ1-1
CDR3 DNA: TGTGCCAGCAGCCCCCGGGAGGCCACTGAAGCTTTCTTT
CDR3 protein: CASSPREATEAFF

D gene: .
clone size: once
V gene: TRBV18
J gene: TRBJ2-7
CDR3 DNA: TGTGCCAGCTCACCATTCAGAGTAGCAGCTACCTACGAGCAGTACTTC
CDR3 protein: CASSPFRVAATYEQYF

D gene: TRBD1
clone size: .
V gene: TRBV19
J gene: TRBJ1-6
CDR3 DNA: TGTGCCACTAGCAGGGGGGAGCTTAATTCACCCCTCCACTTT
CDR3 protein: CATSRGELNSPLHF

D gene: TRBD1
clone size: .
V gene: TRBV5-5
J gene: TRBJ2-7
CDR3 DNA: TGTGCCAGCAGTACAGGGGGCGGCGAGCAGTACTTC
CDR3 protein: CASSTGGGEQYF

D gene: .
clone size: .
V gene: TRBV19
J gene: TRBJ1-1
CDR3 DNA: TGTGCTTCGCGGGTCATGAACACTGAAGCTTTCTTT
CDR3 protein: CASRVMNTEAFF

D gene: TRBD2
clone size: .
V gene: TRBV18
J gene: TRBJ2-3
CDR3 DNA: TGTGCCAGCTCACCAATACGGGCAACTAGCGGGGGCTGGGGCACAGATACGCAGTATTTT
CDR3 protein: CASSPIRATSGGWGTDTQYF

D gene: TRBD1
clone size: .
V gene: TRBV11-2
J gene: TRBJ1-2
CDR3 DNA: TGTGCCAGCAGCTCCGTGGACAGGACAGGGATAACCTTC
CDR3 protein: CASSSVDRTGITF

D gene: .
clone size: .
V gene: TRBV7-2
J gene: TRBJ1-6
CDR3 DNA: TGTGCCAGCGAATGGGGGGACCGTAATTCACCCCTCCACTTT
CDR3 protein: CASEWGDRNSPLHF

D gene: .
clone size: .
V gene: TRBV5-1
J gene: TRBJ1-2
CDR3 DNA: TGCGCCAGCAGCTTATCGGCTAACTATGGCTACACCTTC
CDR3 protein: CASSLSANYGYTF

D gene: TRBD1
clone size: .
V gene: TRBV10-3
J gene: TRBJ1-3
CDR3 DNA: TGTGCCATCGAAAGGGACAGAGGAAACACCATATATTTT
CDR3 protein: CAIERDRGNTIYF

D gene: TRBD1
clone size: .
V gene: TRBV6-5
J gene: TRBJ1-2
CDR3 DNA: TGTGCCAGCAGTTACAGGGACAGGAACTATGGCTACACCTTC
CDR3 protein: CASSYRDRNYGYTF

D gene: .
clone size: .
V gene: TRBV19
J gene: TRBJ1-1
CDR3 DNA: TGTGCCAGTAGTATAATTTGGAGGGAGACTGAAGCTTTCTTT
CDR3 protein: CASSIIWRETEAFF

D gene: .
clone size: .
V gene: TRBV5-1
J gene: TRBJ1-3
CDR3 DNA: TGCGCCAGCAGCTTGGAACAGGGCTCTGGAAACACCATATATTTT
CDR3 protein: CASSLEQGSGNTIYF

D gene: .
clone size: few
V gene: TRBV12-3/TRBV12-4
J gene: TRBJ1-1
CDR3 DNA: TGTGCCAGCAACCCCGGGTTGAACACTGAAGCTTTCTTT
CDR3 protein: CASNPGLNTEAFF

D gene: .
clone size: .
V gene: TRBV6-1
J gene: TRBJ2-3
CDR3 DNA: TGTGCCAGCAGTGAAGGTCGGGGTCCTTTTGCTACGCAGTATTTT
CDR3 protein: CASSEGRGPFATQYF

D gene: .
clone size: .
V gene: TRBV5-1
J gene: TRBJ1-1
CDR3 DNA: TGCGCCAGCAGCTTGGGAGTCATGAACACTGAAGCTTTCTTT
CDR3 protein: CASSLGVMNTEAFF

D gene: TRBD1
clone size: .
V gene: TRBV24-1
J gene: TRBJ2-3
CDR3 DNA: TGTGCCACCAGCCCTACAGGGGGCACCTCGGGTCGGGATACGCAGTATTTT
CDR3 protein: CATSPTGGTSGRDTQYF

D gene: TRBD1
clone size: .
V gene: TRBV7-2
J gene: TRBJ2-7
CDR3 DNA: TGTGCCAGCAGCCTAACAGGGGTCTCCTACGAGCAGTACTTC
CDR3 protein: CASSLTGVSYEQYF

D gene: TRBD1
clone size: .
V gene: TRBV4-1
J gene: TRBJ1-5
CDR3 DNA: TGCGCCAGCAGCCAAGACAGAGGACAGGGGATGTCCAGTCAGCCCCAGCATTTT
CDR3 protein: CASSQDRGQGMSSQPQHF

D gene: .
clone size: .
V gene: TRBV5-1
J gene: TRBJ1-4
CDR3 DNA: TGCGCCAGCAGCTTGGTATCGGAGAATGAAAAACTGTTTTTT
CDR3 protein: CASSLVSENEKLFF

D gene: TRBD1
clone size: .
V gene: TRBV5-5
J gene: TRBJ1-6
CDR3 DNA: TGTGCCAGCAGCTTGGGACAGGGAATAGGTTCACCCCTCCACTTT
CDR3 protein: CASSLGQGIGSPLHF

D gene: .
clone size: .
V gene: TRBV6-1
J gene: TRBJ2-2
CDR3 DNA: TGTGCCAGCAGTGACCCCGGGAGACAACTAAGTAACACCGGGGAGCTGTTTTTT
CDR3 protein: CASSDPGRQLSNTGELFF

D gene: TRBD2
clone size: few
V gene: TRBV9
J gene: TRBJ2-3
CDR3 DNA: TGTGCCAGCAGCGTAGCGGCTAGCGGGGACTCGCAGTATTTT
CDR3 protein: CASSVAASGDSQYF

D gene: .
clone size: .
V gene: TRBV2
J gene: TRBJ1-6
CDR3 DNA: TGTGCCAGCAAGACAGGCCACGAAAATTCACCCCTCCACTTT
CDR3 protein: CASKTGHENSPLHF

D gene: .
clone size: .
V gene: TRBV7-2
J gene: TRBJ1-3
CDR3 DNA: TGTGCCAGCAGCTTAGGGCAGGTCAGCTCTGGAAACACCATATATTTT
CDR3 protein: CASSLGQVSSGNTIYF

D gene: TRBD1
clone size: many
V gene: TRBV5-1
J gene: TRBJ1-2
CDR3 DNA: TGCGCCAGCAGCCCTCTAATTGGACAGGGGGCAGGCTACACCTTC
CDR3 protein: CASSPLIGQGAGYTF

D gene: .
clone size: .
V gene: TRBV21-1
J gene: TRBJ2-3
CDR3 DNA: .
CDR3 protein: CASSKVGTGNGTDTQYF

D gene: TRBD1
clone size: few
V gene: TRBV7-3
J gene: TRBJ1-1
CDR3 DNA: TGTGCCAGCAGCGAATCGGGACAGCATCCTGAAGCTTTCTTT
CDR3 protein: CASSESGQHPEAFF

D gene: .
clone size: .
V gene: TRBV28
J gene: TRBJ2-1
CDR3 DNA: TGTGCCAGCAGTCTGGCTGGTGGGGGGTACAATGAGCAGTTCTTC
CDR3 protein: CASSLAGGGYNEQFF

D gene: .
clone size: many
V gene: TRBV19
J gene: TRBJ2-3
CDR3 DNA: TGTGCCAGTAGGGCCACAAGCACAGATACGCAGTATTTT
CDR3 protein: CASRATSTDTQYF

D gene: TRBD1
clone size: .
V gene: TRBV6-5
J gene: TRBJ2-7
CDR3 DNA: TGTGCCAGCATGACCGGACAGGGGGCTGTCTACGAGCAGTACTTC
CDR3 protein: CASMTGQGAVYEQYF